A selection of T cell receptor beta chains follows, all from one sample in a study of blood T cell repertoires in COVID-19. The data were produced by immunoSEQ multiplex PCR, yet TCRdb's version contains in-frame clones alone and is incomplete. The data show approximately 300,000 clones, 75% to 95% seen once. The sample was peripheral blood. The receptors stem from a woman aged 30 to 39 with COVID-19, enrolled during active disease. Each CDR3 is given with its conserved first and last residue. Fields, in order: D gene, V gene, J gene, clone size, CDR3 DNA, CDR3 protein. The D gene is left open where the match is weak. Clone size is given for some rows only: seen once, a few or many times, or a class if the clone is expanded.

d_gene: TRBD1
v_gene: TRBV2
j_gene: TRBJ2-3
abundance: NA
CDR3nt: TGTGCCAGCAAGGACAGGGAAGGGGGCACAGATACGCAGTATTTT
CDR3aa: CASKDREGGTDTQYF

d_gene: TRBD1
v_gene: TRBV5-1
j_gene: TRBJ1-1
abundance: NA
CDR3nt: TGCGCCAGCGCTACACAAACAGGGGGCACTGAAGCTTTCTTT
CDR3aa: CASATQTGGTEAFF

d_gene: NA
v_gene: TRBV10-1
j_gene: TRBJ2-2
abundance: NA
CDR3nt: TGCGCCAGCAGTAGCGGATTCAACACCGGGGAGCTGTTTTTT
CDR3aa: CASSSGFNTGELFF

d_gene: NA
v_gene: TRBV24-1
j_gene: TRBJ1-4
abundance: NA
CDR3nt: TGTGCCACCAGTGACGGTCAGGGGATGGATGAAAAACTGTTTTTT
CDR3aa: CATSDGQGMDEKLFF

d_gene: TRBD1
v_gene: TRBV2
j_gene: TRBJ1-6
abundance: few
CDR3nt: TGTGCCAGCAGGTTACAGGGGTGGTCACCCCTCCACTTT
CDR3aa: CASRLQGWSPLHF

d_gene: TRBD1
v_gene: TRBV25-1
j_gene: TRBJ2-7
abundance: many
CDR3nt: TGTGCCAGCGAGGGGGCAGCCTACGAGCAGTACTTC
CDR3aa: CASEGAAYEQYF

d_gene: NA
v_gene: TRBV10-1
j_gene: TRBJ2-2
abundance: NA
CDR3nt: TGCGCCAGCAGTGAGCTCCAGGGTGCCGGGGAGCTGTTTTTT
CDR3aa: CASSELQGAGELFF

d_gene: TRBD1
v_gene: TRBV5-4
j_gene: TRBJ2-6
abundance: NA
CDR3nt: TGTGCCAGCAGCTTGGGGGGGACAGGGGGAGCTTCTGGGGCCAACGTCCTGACTTTC
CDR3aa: CASSLGGTGGASGANVLTF

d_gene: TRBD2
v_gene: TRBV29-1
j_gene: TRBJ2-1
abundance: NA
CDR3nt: TGCAGCGTTGATGGCGGGAGGTACAATGAGCAGTTCTTC
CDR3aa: CSVDGGRYNEQFF

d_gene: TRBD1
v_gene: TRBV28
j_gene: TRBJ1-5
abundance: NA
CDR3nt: TGTGCCAGCAAGGAAGGGGGGGGACAGGGTATCAATCAGCCCCAGCATTTT
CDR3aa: CASKEGGGQGINQPQHF

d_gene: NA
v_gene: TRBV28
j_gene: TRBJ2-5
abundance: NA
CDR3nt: TGTGCCAGCACAGGGCAAGAGACCCAGTACTTC
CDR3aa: CASTGQETQYF

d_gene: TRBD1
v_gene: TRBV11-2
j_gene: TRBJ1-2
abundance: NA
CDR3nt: TGTGCCAGCAGCTTGCAGGACAGGGGAAACTATGGCTACACCTTC
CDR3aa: CASSLQDRGNYGYTF

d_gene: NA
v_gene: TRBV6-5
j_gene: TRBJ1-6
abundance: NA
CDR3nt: TGTGCCAGCAGTCCGGGACACTATAATTCACCCCTCCACTTT
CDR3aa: CASSPGHYNSPLHF

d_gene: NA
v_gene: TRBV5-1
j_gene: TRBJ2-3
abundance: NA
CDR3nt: TGCGCCAGCAGCTTCGGGGAGGGGGCAGATACGCAGTATTTT
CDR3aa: CASSFGEGADTQYF

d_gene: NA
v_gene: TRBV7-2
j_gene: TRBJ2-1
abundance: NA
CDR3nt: TGTGCCAGCAGGTACCAGCGGGTGATTAATGAGCAGTTCTTC
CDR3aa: CASRYQRVINEQFF

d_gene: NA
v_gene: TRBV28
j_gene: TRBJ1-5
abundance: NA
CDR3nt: TGTGCCAGCAGTTTGGTCGCGGAAATAAATCAGCCCCAGCATTTT
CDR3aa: CASSLVAEINQPQHF

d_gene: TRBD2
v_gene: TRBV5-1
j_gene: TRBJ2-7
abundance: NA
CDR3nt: TGCGCCAGCAGCCCCTGGGAGGGCGAGCAGTACTTC
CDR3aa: CASSPWEGEQYF

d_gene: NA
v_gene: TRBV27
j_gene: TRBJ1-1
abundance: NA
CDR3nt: TGTGCCAGTTGGGAGATTCTCACTGAAGCTTTCTTT
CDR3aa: CASWEILTEAFF

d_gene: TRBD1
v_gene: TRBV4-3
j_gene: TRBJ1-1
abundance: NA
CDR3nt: TGCGCCAGCAGCGTCTCCGAGGGACAGGGGCTTGCTTTCTTT
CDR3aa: CASSVSEGQGLAFF

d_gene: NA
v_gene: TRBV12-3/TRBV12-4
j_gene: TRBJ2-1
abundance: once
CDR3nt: TGTGCCAGCACCCCGACACGATATGAGCAGTTCTTC
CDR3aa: CASTPTRYEQFF

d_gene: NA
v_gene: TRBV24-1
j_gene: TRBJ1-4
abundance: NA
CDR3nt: TGTGCCACCAGTGTCCCACAAAAAAAACTGTTTTTT
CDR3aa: CATSVPQKKLFF

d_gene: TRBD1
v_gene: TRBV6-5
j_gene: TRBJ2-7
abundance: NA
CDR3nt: TGTGCCAGCAGTTACTTCGGACAGGGTCTACTCGAGCAGTACTTC
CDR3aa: CASSYFGQGLLEQYF

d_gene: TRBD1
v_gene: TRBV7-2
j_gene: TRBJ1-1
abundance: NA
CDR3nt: TGTGCCAGCAGCTTCGACAGGGGTGCTGAAGCTTTCTTT
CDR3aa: CASSFDRGAEAFF

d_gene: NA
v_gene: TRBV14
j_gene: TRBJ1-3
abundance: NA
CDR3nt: TGTGCCAGCAGCCAATTGGGGGGAGCCGTGAACACCATATATTTT
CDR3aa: CASSQLGGAVNTIYF

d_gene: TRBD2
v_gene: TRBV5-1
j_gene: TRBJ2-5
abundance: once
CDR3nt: TGCGCCAGCAGCTCGGAGATGGGGAGGGGGACCCAGTACTTC
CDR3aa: CASSSEMGRGTQYF

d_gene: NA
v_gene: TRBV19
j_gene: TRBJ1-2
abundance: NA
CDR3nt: TGTGCCAGTAGTCAACGACAGGTACCCTTCTATGGCTACACCTTC
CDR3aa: CASSQRQVPFYGYTF

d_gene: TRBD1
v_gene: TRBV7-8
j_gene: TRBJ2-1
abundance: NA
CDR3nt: TGTGCCAGCAGCTTAGGGGACAGGGTGTACGATGAGCAGTTCTTC
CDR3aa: CASSLGDRVYDEQFF

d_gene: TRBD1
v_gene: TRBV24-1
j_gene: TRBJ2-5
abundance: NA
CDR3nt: TGTGCCATCCAACAGGGGGCTGGAGAGACCCAGTACTTC
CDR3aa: CAIQQGAGETQYF

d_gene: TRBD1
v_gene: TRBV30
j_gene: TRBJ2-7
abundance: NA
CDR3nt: TGTGCCTGGAGTGCGGACAGGGGGTACGAGCAGTACTTC
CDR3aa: CAWSADRGYEQYF

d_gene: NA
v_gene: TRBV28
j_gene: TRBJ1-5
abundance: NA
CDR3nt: TGTGCCAGTCGGGGAAGCGTCCCAAATCAGCCCCAGCATTTT
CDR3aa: CASRGSVPNQPQHF

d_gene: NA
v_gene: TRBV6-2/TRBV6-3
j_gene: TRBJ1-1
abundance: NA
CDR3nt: TGTGCCAGCAGTTCCTTACAGGGGAACACTGAAGCTTTCTTT
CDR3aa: CASSSLQGNTEAFF

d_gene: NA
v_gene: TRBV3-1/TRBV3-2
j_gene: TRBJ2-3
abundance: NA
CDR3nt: TGTGCCAGCAGCCAAAGGGCGGGCGAGACAGATACGCAGTATTTT
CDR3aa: CASSQRAGETDTQYF

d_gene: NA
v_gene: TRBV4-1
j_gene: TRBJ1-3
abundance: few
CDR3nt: TGCGCCAGCAGCCAAGTTGATTCCGTAATCGGTGGAAACACCATATATTTT
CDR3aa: CASSQVDSVIGGNTIYF

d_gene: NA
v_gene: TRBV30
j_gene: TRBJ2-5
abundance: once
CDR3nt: TGTGCCTGGAGAGCCGGACAGACTTTCCAAGAGACCCAGTACTTC
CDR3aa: CAWRAGQTFQETQYF

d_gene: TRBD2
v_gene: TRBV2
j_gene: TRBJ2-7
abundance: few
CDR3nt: TGTGCCAGCCTAGCGGGAGAGTCCTACGAGCAGTACTTC
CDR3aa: CASLAGESYEQYF

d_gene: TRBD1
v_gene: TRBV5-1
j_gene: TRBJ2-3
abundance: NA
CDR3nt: TGCGCCAGCAGCTTGCAGGGGACAGGGGGCACAGATACGCAGTATTTT
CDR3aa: CASSLQGTGGTDTQYF

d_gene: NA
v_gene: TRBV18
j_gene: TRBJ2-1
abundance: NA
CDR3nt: TGTGCCAGCTCACCCGGACACTTCTCCTACAATGAGCAGTTCTTC
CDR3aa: CASSPGHFSYNEQFF

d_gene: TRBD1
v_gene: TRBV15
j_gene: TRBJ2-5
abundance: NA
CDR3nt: TGTGCCACCAGCAGACTGACAGGGGCAGATGGGTCAGAGACCCAGTACTTC
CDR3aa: CATSRLTGADGSETQYF

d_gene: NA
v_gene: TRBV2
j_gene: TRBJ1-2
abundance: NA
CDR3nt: TGTGCCAGCAGTCCCCAGGGTAACTATGGCTACACCTTC
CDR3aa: CASSPQGNYGYTF

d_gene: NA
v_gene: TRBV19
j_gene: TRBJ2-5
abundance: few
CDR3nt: TGTGCCAGTAGAGACGAGGGAGCTCAAGAGACCCAGTACTTC
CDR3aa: CASRDEGAQETQYF

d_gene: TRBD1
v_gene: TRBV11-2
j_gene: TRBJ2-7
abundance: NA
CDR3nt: TGTGCCAGCAGCGCCGGGACAGGGGGATCCTACGAGCAGTACTTC
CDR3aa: CASSAGTGGSYEQYF

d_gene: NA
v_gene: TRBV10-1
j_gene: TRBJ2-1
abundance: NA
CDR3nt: TGCGCCAGCAGTCCGAGACTTCCGTACAATGAGCAGTTCTTC
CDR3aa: CASSPRLPYNEQFF

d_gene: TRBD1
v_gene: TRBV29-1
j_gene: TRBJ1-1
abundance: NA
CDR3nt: TGCAGCGTCGACAGGGAGGTAGCTTTCTTT
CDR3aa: CSVDREVAFF

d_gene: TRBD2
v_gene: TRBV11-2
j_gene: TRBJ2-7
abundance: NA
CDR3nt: TGTGCCAGCAGCCCGCGGGGGACCGGGTCCTACGAGCAGTACTTC
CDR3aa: CASSPRGTGSYEQYF

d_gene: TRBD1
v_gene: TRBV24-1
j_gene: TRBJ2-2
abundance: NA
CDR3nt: TGTGCCACCAGTGATCTCTCAGGGGGCCCCGGGGAGCTGTTTTTT
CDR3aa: CATSDLSGGPGELFF

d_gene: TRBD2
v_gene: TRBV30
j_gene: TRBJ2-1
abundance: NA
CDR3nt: TGTGCCTGGAGTACACCGGGACTAGCGTCCAACAATGAGCAGTTCTTC
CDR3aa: CAWSTPGLASNNEQFF

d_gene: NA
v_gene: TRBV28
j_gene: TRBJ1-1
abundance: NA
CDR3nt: TGTGCCAGCAGTTCAGGAAACACTGAAGCTTTCTTT
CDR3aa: CASSSGNTEAFF

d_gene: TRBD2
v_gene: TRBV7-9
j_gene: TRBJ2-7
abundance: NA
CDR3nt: TGTGCCAGCAGCTTCAACCGGGGGGGTTACGAGCAGTACTTC
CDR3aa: CASSFNRGGYEQYF